This entry is about one TCR beta chain. Sequenced by immunoSEQ multiplex PCR; TCRdb stores in-frame clones only, minus some. The table includes 200,000 or so clones, around three quarters detected once. The V and J ends lost 4 bases and 3 bases respectively, with 16 bases between them. The CDR3 has 16 residues. Germline V gives CDR1 LNHNV, CDR2 YYDKDF (reference sequence). These data belong to a study of blood T cell repertoires in COVID-19. This receptor was obtained from a woman aged 70-85 years with acute or convalescent COVID-19. This rearrangement joins TRBV15 to TRBJ1-5, with D possibly matching TRBD1 (6 bases). Material: peripheral blood. CDR3 region: CATSTIWDTVNQPQHF. The CDR3 DNA follows: TGTGCCACCAGCACGATCTGGGACACAGTCAATCAGCCCCAGCATTTT.